This T cell receptor beta chain was identified during a study of HIV-infected patients and healthy controls. cDNA was made from approximately 0.55 ug RNA using alpha and beta constant primers. Using multiplexing indices, alpha and beta chain libraries were generated apart by chain-specific third strand synthesis. In TCRdb, the 5' RACE reads were re-called with MiXCR into one record per CDR3 protein. Among approximately 14,000 distinct CDR3 sequences listed, roughly 9.6% were seen once. Germline V gene sequence: CDR1 MNHEY, CDR2 SVGEGT. Trimming at V came to 4 bases and at J to 6 bases, leaving 3 bases not matched to a gene. The CDR3 covers 13 residues. Whole blood was used without fractionation, so all unsorted peripheral T cells were included. In its sample, this clonotype ranks as medium-sized (0.01 to 0.1%).

The genes are TRBV6-2 or TRBV6-3 and TRBJ2-1; 7 positions match TRBD1. The TCR comes from an adult in good health. Sequences were obtained from blood. CDR3 region: CASSLGTVNEQFF. In nucleotides, the CDR3 is TGTGCCAGCAGTTTGGGGACAGTCAATGAGCAGTTCTTC.